The clone carrying this TCR beta chain appeared a few times. Its antigen is not identified. Measured with immunoSEQ multiplex PCR; TCRdb has only the in-frame clones, and not every one. The sample comprises about 48,000 clones, about 74% of which are singletons, and about 15% rests with the top ten. This specimen comes from a study of vaccination effects on CD4 cells after COVID-19. This CDR3 spans 13 amino acids. V lost 0 bases and J 7 bases, leaving 6 bases between the germline ends. The germline V gene has CDR1 LNHNV and CDR2 YYDKDF (reference sequence). Within the ViraFEST assay, antigen-specific CD4+ T cells underwent expansion with viral peptide pools prior to sequencing. Following an approximately ten-day culture, CD4+ T cells were purified. Two doses of BNT162b2 or mRNA-1273 vaccine were administered to participants. Vaccine recipients lacked prior SARS-CoV-2 infection and had negative nucleocapsid antibodies. Cultures had half their medium replaced with IL-2 medium on days 3 and 7.

The rearrangement links TRBV15 to TRBJ2-2; no firm D call. The receptor was isolated from a human donor who received a COVID-19 vaccine. Material: CD4+ T cells from PBMCs cultured with HCoV-OC43 spike peptides, obtained after COVID-19 vaccination. Subset given: HCoV-OC43 spike overlapping peptide pool stimulation. CDR3 amino acids: CATSRDGYGELFF. In DNA, the CDR3 is TGTGCCACCAGCAGAGACGGATACGGGGAGCTGTTTTTT.